The source of this TCR beta chain is a study of cytomegalovirus exposure and HLA in healthy donors. Broader study findings: It was reported that the classifier diagnosed cytomegalovirus status with high specificity and sensitivity in both the original and validation cohorts. More than 15,000 TCR beta sequences were associated with HLA alleles at 0.05 false discovery rate in a later analysis.

Worth noting for this clone: Antigen specificity is unknown.

It was with 60 Vbeta and 13 Jbeta primers that the PCR ran. In the original analysis: In a later analysis, of 80 million or so unique beta chains, some 10 million appeared in at least two donors. Profiled with immunoSEQ multiplex PCR; TCRdb holds only in-frame clones, not every one. V and J calls and clone size follow that table, whereas D and trimming were derived from the DNA. This table has 72,000 or so clones, roughly 69% appearing once. Germline CDR1 and CDR2: SGHRS and YFSETQ. The CDR3 is 18 amino acids. V was trimmed by 4 bases and J by 4 bases, leaving 23 bases between them. Sequenced material: PBMCs. This receptor was identified in a woman between 50 and 59 years old in good health and CMV-seronegative. V usage is TRBV5-1 and J usage is TRBJ1-4; the D gene is possibly TRBD1 (5 bases). Here the CDR3 reads CASSAGPADRIFNEKLFF. The CDR3 DNA is TGCGCCAGCAGCGCTGGGCCCGCAGACAGAATCTTTAATGAAAAACTGTTTTTT. Complete variable domain (other parts from reference TRBV5-1 and TRBJ1-4): KAGVTQTPRYLIKTRGQQVTLSCSPISGHRSVSWYQQTPGQGLQFLFEYFSETQRNKGNFPGRFSGRQFSNSRSEMNVSTLELGDSALYLCASSAGPADRIFNEKLFFGSGTQLSVL.